This record covers a single TCR beta chain. This clonotype was observed a single time. What antigen it recognizes has not been identified. Base qualities are not recorded, but no much larger clone differs from it by a single base. On its own, one read is weak support. The TCR beta CDR3 regions were amplified from the RNA transcripts. A first-round RT-PCR of the TCR CDR3 used the HTBI primer set with the Qiagen OneStep RT-PCR kit. Libraries were constructed in a second round of multiplex PCR, after which size selection and purification were performed. Libraries were sequenced paired-end with 100 bp reads on an Illumina HiSeq2000. Concerning the study's data processing: SOAPnuke was used to process the raw data, with reads discarded if the reads contained adapters or uncalled bases, had a mean Phred below 15, or lacked an exact constant-primer or identifier match. High-quality paired reads were merged with COPE v1.2.5, and unique nucleotide sequences were defined as clonotypes. MiTCR v1.1 was used to align clonotypes to the IMGT TRBV, TRBD and TRBJ reference segments. Analysis was restricted to V-J combinations with a frequency above 0.0001, which covered roughly 99% of repertoires. The TCS score was defined as F50 (clonal expansion) divided by E x V (chaos), with BLOSUM62-based TCRdist calculated between CDR3 peptides within each V-J. Welch's t-statistics and random forest reduced around 550 V-J features to about 13, which were used in a naive Bayes classifier (R e1071). TCRdb trimmed the raw reads at Q25, called clones with MiXCR and kept productive beta chains. Rows with a matching CDR3 protein are joined into one entry that keeps the most common DNA and genes. TCRdb assigned the V and J calls; the authors' analysis was not used. The sample includes around 600,000 distinct CDR3 sequences, with approximately 14% observed a single time. The leading ten clones occupy around 7% of the sample.

The data derive from a study of T cells in Graves' hyperthyroidism and ophthalmopathy (dated by TCRdb to the late 2010s). Turning to the overall study: Peripheral blood was sampled at the time of initial diagnosis, prior to any treatment. To identify TCR V-J signatures that set the groups apart, the researchers used a discovery cohort of approximately 98 patients, made up of around 40 with Graves' ophthalmopathy and about 59 with stable Graves' hyperthyroidism. Whether ophthalmopathy could be predicted prospectively was tested in an independent validation cohort made up of 18 to 20 hyperthyroidism patients plus 17 patients who later progressed to ophthalmopathy. The roughly 91 discovery patients were randomly split 7:3 into training and test sets. In over five Graves' hyperthyroidism patients, the study also compared T-cell repertoires from thyroid tissue with T-cell repertoires from blood. Once sampling was done, hyperthyroidism patients were given methimazole at a starting dose of 30 mg daily, whereas ophthalmopathy patients were given high-dose intravenous methylprednisolone. TCR Vbeta CDR3 sequencing of 120 to 150 peripheral blood samples (roughly 43 ophthalmopathy, 70 to 85 hyperthyroidism and approximately 17 progressor patients) is reported in the paper. Study-wide conclusions, independent of this receptor: During validation, the model predicted progression to ophthalmopathy a median of approximately 7 months ahead of onset, with approximately 70% sensitivity and roughly 72% specificity. Most expanded thyroid clonotypes (frequency above 0.001) were also detected in blood, a finding suggesting that blood repertoires may reflect thyroid immune responses. Sample size was not statistically predetermined, and blinding of investigators to group allocation was not performed. In cross-validation, a model built on a 13 V-J signature told ophthalmopathy apart from stable hyperthyroidism with under 90% sensitivity and around 83% specificity, and in testing the same model reached 80%/75%.

Via the germline V gene, CDR1 is SGHTS and CDR2 YDEGEE. V loses 3 bases at its end and J loses 2 bases; junction bases beyond the gene matches: 6. The CDR3 goes from the cysteine to the phenylalanine over 15 residues. Of all the DNA, just the CDR3 is kept, 45 bases in frame from base 1. Moderately to severely active disease, a Clinical Activity Score of at least 3, a NOSPECS grade of at least 4, and a duration under 3 months were present in ophthalmopathy patients. Patients with uncontrolled infections, other autoimmune diseases, pregnancy or lactation were excluded. Diagnoses were established on the basis of clinical symptoms, serum thyroxine and TRAb, thyroid ultrasound, and orbital computed tomography. PBMCs were isolated from more than 9 ml of fresh peripheral blood by Ficoll-Paque density gradient centrifugation. Total RNA was extracted with Trizol reagent, and quality was checked on an Agilent 2100 Bioanalyzer.

The chain uses TRBV5-8 and TRBJ1-1; a stretch of 8 junction bases matches TRBD1. Sequenced sample: blood. This sequence was found in a woman aged 18-29 years with Graves' ophthalmopathy. The CDR3 protein: CASSSPGQVNTEAFF. Read as DNA, the sequence is TGTGCCAGCAGCTCTCCGGGACAGGTAAACACTGAAGCTTTCTTT.